This TCR beta chain was sequenced for a study of cytomegalovirus exposure and HLA in healthy donors. The study's findings and limits: Earlier analysis yielded a pattern in which most TCR beta V segments were productive about 90% or about 30% of the time. An analysis that was carried out later associated 16,000 or so TCR beta sequences with HLA alleles at 0.05 false discovery rate. Follow-up analysis seemed to connect common viral pathogens with several of the most significant clusters identified. Roughly uniform depth of sequencing across donors was assumed in presence/absence analyses.

As for this clone: Its antigen is as yet unknown.

Germline-derived CDR1 and CDR2 are MNHEY and SVGAGI. The CDR3 is made up of 13 amino acids. The ends were cut back, 4 bases at V and 1 base at J, with 7 bases in the middle. The PCR employed 60 Vbeta primers together with 13 Jbeta primers. Produced via immunoSEQ multiplex PCR; TCRdb's table is partial and in-frame only. The sample has about 130,000 clones; around 70% are singletons. This TCR was recovered from a woman aged 60 to 75 in good health and CMV-seropositive. The V and J genes are TRBV6-5 and TRBJ1-1, with D possibly being TRBD1 (6 bases). Sequenced: PBMCs. CDR3 bases: TGTGCCAGCAGTTGGGGACAGAACACTGAAGCTTTCTTT. Encoded protein: CASSWGQNTEAFF.